A single sample gave rise to the 5 T cell receptor beta chains below, sequenced in a study of identifying expanded T cells in peripheral blood. Profiled with immunoSEQ multiplex PCR; TCRdb holds only in-frame clones, not every one. The top ten hold 8.4% of the sample, which has about 130,000 clones, about 86% seen once. The sequenced material came from blood. Every receptor here comes from a person between 18 and 69 years old in good health.

The chain recombines TRBV6-5 with TRBJ1-3, with TRBD1 matching 8 bases. Looked up from germline, CDR1 is MNHEY and CDR2 is SVGAGI. V lost 8 bases, J lost 0 bases, and 6 bases stayed unmatched. The length of the CDR3 is 15 residues. For the CDR3, the DNA is TGTGCCAGCGAGCTGCAGGGGGCCTCTGGAAACACCATATATTTT. This translates into CASELQGASGNTIYF.

The CDR3 here is CASSSPTGGEQFF. DNA of the CDR3: TGTGCCAGCAGCTCTCCTACAGGGGGGGAGCAGTTCTTC. The rearrangement links TRBV7-7 to TRBJ2-1, with 8 bases identical to TRBD1. The CDR3 loop spans 13 amino acids. V lost 4 bases, J lost 10 bases, and 6 bases stayed unmatched. The germline V gene encodes CDR1 SSHAT and CDR2 FNYEAQ (reference sequence).

The CDR3 sequence: CAISESRLLTGELFF. CDR3 coding DNA: TGTGCCATCAGTGAGTCACGACTGCTCACCGGGGAGCTGTTTTTT. V is TRBV10-3 and J is TRBJ2-2; no firm D call. The CDR3 is 15 residues long. In germline, CDR1 is ENHRY, CDR2 SYGVKD. The V end lost 0 bases, the J end lost 4 bases, and 9 bases lay between the germline ends.

This sequence joins TRBV28 and TRBJ1-2; possible D gene TRBD1, 5 bases. Germline assignment: CDR1 MDHEN and CDR2 SYDVKM. Trimming removed 4 bases from V and 8 bases from J, with 14 bases in between. The CDR3 runs to 13 residues. The CDR3 nucleotides are TGTGCCAGCAGTTCGGGACCCTTGTACGGCTACACCTTC. Protein: CASSSGPLYGYTF.

CDR3 coding DNA: TGTGCCAGCAGCTTAGGCTCTGGGCAGGCTGGAAACACCATATATTTT. This gives the protein CASSLGSGQAGNTIYF. The chain employs TRBV5-4 and TRBJ1-3; D is ambiguous. This CDR3 has 16 residues. Trimming took 2 bases from V and 2 from J, leaving 14 bases between them. Germline V CDR1 and CDR2: SGHNT, YYREEE (reference sequence). Full variable domain (outside the CDR3, taken from reference TRBV5-4 and TRBJ1-3): ETGVTQSPTHLIKTRGQQVTLRCSSQSGHNTVSWYQQALGQGPQFIFQYYREEENGRGNFPPRFSGLQFPNYSSELNVNALELDDSALYLCASSLGSGQAGNTIYFGEGSWLTVV.